Each of the 27 T cell receptor beta chains below was sequenced from the same sample in a study of T cells in localized non-small cell lung cancer. TCRdb keeps only in-frame clones here, not all; method: immunoSEQ multiplex PCR. The sample shows 35,000 to 45,000 clones, approximately 90% of them seen only once. The sample was peripheral blood, taken before any cancer treatment. The source of these receptors is a female donor older than 55 with stage I lung adenocarcinoma.

This rearrangement joins TRBV5-4 to TRBJ2-7; 8 bases fit TRBD2. Trimming took 3 bases from V and 7 from J; bases not matched to a gene: 12. The germline V gene has CDR1 SGHNT and CDR2 YYREEE (reference sequence). The CDR3 totals 15 residues. The CDR3 region is CASSSIRQVAGEQYF. The DNA for the CDR3 is TGTGCCAGCAGCTCCATACGTCAGGTAGCGGGGGAGCAGTACTTC.

The chain is built from TRBV7-9 and TRBJ2-1, with 9 positions matching TRBD2. The CDR3 is 11 residues long. V shed 9 bases and J 6 bases; nucleotides not matched to a gene: 0. Germline V gene sequence: CDR1 SEHNR, CDR2 FQNEAQ (reference sequence). The CDR3 bases are TGTGCCAGGACTAGCGGCAATGAGCAGTTCTTC. Protein: CARTSGNEQFF. The whole variable domain, filled in from reference TRBV7-9 and TRBJ2-1, reads DTGVSQNPRHKITKRGQNVTFRCDPISEHNRLYWYRQTLGQGPEFLTYFQNEAQLEKSRLLSDRFSAERPKGSFSTLEIQRTEQGDSAMYLCARTSGNEQFFGPGTRLTVL.

The chain employs TRBV9 and TRBJ1-1; D is uncertain. V lost 0 bases and J 3 bases, leaving 9 bases between the germline ends. This CDR3 has 14 amino acids. Germline V gives CDR1 SGDLS, CDR2 YYNGEE. CDR3 sequence (DNA): TGTGCCAGCAGCGTAGCCCCTGGGGACACTGAAGCTTTCTTT. Its protein is CASSVAPGDTEAFF.

This chain links TRBV7-9 with TRBJ2-3; TRBD1 is a possible D gene (6 bases). Germline V gene lookup returns CDR1 SEHNR and CDR2 FQNEAQ (reference sequence). V was clipped by 5 bases and J by 2 bases, with 14 bases between them. The CDR3 runs to 15 residues. The DNA for the CDR3 is TGTGCCAGCAGCCGACAGGAGACGAACACAGATACGCAGTATTTT. It specifies CASSRQETNTDTQYF.

This chain joins TRBV19 and TRBJ1-3; D may be TRBD1 (5 bases). From germline, CDR1 is LNHDA and CDR2 SQIVND (reference sequence). Trimming pared 5 bases from V and 3 bases from J, leaving 14 bases between. This CDR3 region has 15 residues. For the CDR3, the DNA is TGTGCCAGTAGTCCCAGGGAGAGCCTTGGAAACACCATATATTTT. Translating gives CASSPRESLGNTIYF.

This clone appeared once. The chain uses TRBV10-2 and TRBJ2-3, with 8 bases identical to TRBD2. Per germline, CDR1 WSHSY and CDR2 SAAADI. V trimming: 0 bases; J trimming: 6 bases; junction bases outside the gene matches: 11. The CDR3 is 17 residues long. CDR3: CASSESLGLGWADTQYF. The CDR3 DNA is TGCGCCAGCAGTGAGTCTCTGGGACTAGGTTGGGCTGATACGCAGTATTTT.

The V call is TRBV7-8, the J call TRBJ2-1; 11 positions match TRBD2. The trim removed 5 bases at V and 3 bases at J, leaving 6 bases unmatched. This CDR3 spans 16 amino acids. Germline assignment: CDR1 SGHVS and CDR2 FQNEAQ. CDR3 sequence (DNA): TGTGCCAGCAGCCTTTTAGCGGGGGGGATCTACAATGAGCAGTTCTTC. Residues: CASSLLAGGIYNEQFF.

V gene TRBV13 combines with J gene TRBJ1-2; D is perhaps TRBD1 (6 bases). CDR3 length equals 17 residues. The germline V gene has CDR1 PRHDT and CDR2 FYEKMQ (reference sequence). Deletions cut 6 bases from V and 2 bases from J, with 22 bases between. CDR3 bases: TGTGCCAGCAGTGAAGCGGGAGGACAGAAATGGAACTATGGCTACACCTTC. Its protein is CASSEAGGQKWNYGYTF.

The gene calls are TRBV4-2 and TRBJ2-5; no definite D call. Per the germline V gene, CDR1 is LGHNA and CDR2 is YNFKEQ. The ends were cut back, 4 bases at V and 0 bases at J, with 3 bases in the middle. The length of the CDR3 is 12 residues. The CDR3 reads CASSPYQETQYF. CDR3 bases: TGTGCCAGCAGCCCGTACCAAGAGACCCAGTACTTC.

The chain links TRBV6-5 to TRBJ1-2; possible D gene TRBD1, 5 bases. The V end lost 0 bases, the J end lost 4 bases, and 12 bases lay between the germline ends. There are 15 residues in the CDR3. Germline CDR1 MNHEY, CDR2 SVGAGI. CDR3 loop: CASSYSQYGAYGYTF. CDR3 DNA: TGTGCCAGCAGTTACTCGCAGTATGGGGCCTATGGCTACACCTTC.

This clone was observed a handful of times. The chain uses TRBV6-1 and TRBJ1-6; no clear D gene. Germline assignment: CDR1 MNHNS and CDR2 SASEGT. The CDR3 consists of 13 residues. V was clipped by 0 bases and J by 13 bases, with 10 bases between them. The CDR3 here is CASSEAGPAPLHF. CDR3 sequence (DNA): TGTGCCAGCAGTGAAGCAGGTCCGGCGCCCCTCCACTTT.

The table lists this clone with a count of one. The gene calls are TRBV12-5 and TRBJ1-2; no firm D call. This CDR3 comprises 12 residues. The V end lost 2 bases, the J end lost 6 bases, and 7 bases lay between the germline ends. CDR1 and CDR2 from the germline V gene are LGHNT and FRNRAP. The CDR3 loop is CASGLSQNGYTF. For the CDR3, the DNA is TGTGCTAGTGGTTTGAGTCAGAATGGCTACACCTTC. The full variable domain, its missing parts supplied by reference TRBV12-5 and TRBJ1-2, is DARVTQTPRHKVTEMGQEVTMRCQPILGHNTVFWYRQTMMQGLELLAYFRNRAPLDDSGMPKDRFSAEMPDATLATLKIQPSEPRDSAVYFCASGLSQNGYTFGSGTRLTVV.

The chain links TRBV6-1 to TRBJ2-3; 9 nucleotides agree with TRBD2. The ends lost 4 bases at V and 2 bases at J; junction bases unmatched: 4. The CDR3 extends over 15 amino acids. Germline V lookup: CDR1 MNHNS, CDR2 SASEGT. CDR3 bases: TGTGCCAGCAGTGCACTAGCGGGCTTCACAGATACGCAGTATTTT. Its protein is CASSALAGFTDTQYF.

The chain is built from TRBV7-2 and TRBJ1-5, with 7 bases identical to TRBD1. Germline CDR1 SGHTA, CDR2 FQGNSA. V dropped 5 bases and J dropped 4; count of bases not matched to a gene: 5. The CDR3 extends over 14 amino acids. This chain's CDR3 is CASSRLGQNQPQHF. The CDR3 coding sequence is TGTGCCAGCAGCCGGCTGGGACAGAATCAGCCCCAGCATTTT.

The chain employs TRBV2 and TRBJ2-5; D may be TRBD1 (5 bases). The V gene lost 2 bases and the J gene lost 14 bases, with 24 bases spanning the gap. The CDR3 is 15 residues long. From germline, CDR1 is SNHLY and CDR2 FYNNEI. CDR3 bases: TGTGCCAGCAGTGAAACACCACAGGCATGGAAAAGGTGTTACTTC. Amino acids: CASSETPQAWKRCYF.

The chain combines TRBV15 with TRBJ1-1, with D hard to call. Per the germline V gene, CDR1 is LNHNV and CDR2 is YYDKDF (reference sequence). V was clipped by 2 bases and J by 2 bases, with 21 bases between them. CDR3 size: 18 residues. The CDR3 DNA reads TGTGCCACCAGCAGACCTGAACTAAGGGAAGGGATCAACACTGAAGCTTTCTTT. Amino acid sequence: CATSRPELREGINTEAFF.

The chain joins TRBV2 to TRBJ1-1; possibly TRBD1 for D (6 bases). Germline CDR1 is SNHLY and CDR2 is FYNNEI. Trimming pared 4 bases from V and 1 base from J, leaving 10 bases between. CDR3 length: 14 amino acids. The CDR3 is CASSVGGGNTEAFF. DNA for the CDR3: TGTGCCAGCAGTGTAGGAGGGGGGAACACTGAAGCTTTCTTT.

The rearrangement uses TRBV7-1 and TRBJ2-7; possible D gene TRBD1, 6 bases. TRBV7-1 falls under the ORF class, with uncertain function. The CDR3 loop spans 15 amino acids. The V and J ends lost 5 bases and 3 bases respectively, with 17 bases between them. The CDR3 DNA reads TGTGCCAGCAGCCTTCAAGGGCAGGGGCTCTACGAGCAGTACTTC. Amino acid sequence: CASSLQGQGLYEQYF.

The chain employs TRBV6-5 and TRBJ2-5; no reliable D call. CDR1 is MNHEY and CDR2 is SVGAGI in the germline V gene. The CDR3 consists of 12 residues. Trimming removed 8 bases from V and 7 bases from J, with 14 bases in between. CDR3 DNA: TGTGCCAGCCGCTACCCCTCAGGGACCCAGTACTTC. Translation: CASRYPSGTQYF.

The rearrangement joins TRBV19 to TRBJ2-2; perhaps TRBD2 as D (5 bases). The ends were cut back, 2 bases at V and 7 bases at J, with 8 bases in the middle. CDR3 length equals 13 residues. CDR1 is LNHDA, CDR2 SQIVND, per germline (reference sequence). CDR3 in DNA: TGTGCCAGTAGTATACAGCGGATCGGGGAGCTGTTTTTT. Its translation is CASSIQRIGELFF.

The V and J genes are TRBV11-2 and TRBJ2-7; D possibly matches TRBD1 or TRBD2 (5 bases each). Germline V CDR1 and CDR2: SGHAT, FQNNGV. Deletions cut 3 bases from V and 2 bases from J, with 14 bases between. CDR3 length: 15 amino acids. The DNA of the CDR3 is TGTGCCAGCAGCTTGTTTGGGGGAAGGGCCTACGAGCAGTACGTC. This codes for CASSLFGGRAYEQYV.

The rearrangement links TRBV7-7 to TRBJ2-5; TRBD1 agrees at 7 bases. CDR3 length: 12 amino acids. The germline V gene encodes CDR1 SSHAT and CDR2 FNYEAQ (reference sequence). With V trimmed by 5 bases and J by 4 bases, 1 base remained unmatched. The chain's CDR3 is CASSRQGETQYF. In nucleotides, the CDR3 is TGTGCCAGCAGCCGACAGGGAGAGACCCAGTACTTC.

The rearrangement uses TRBV9 and TRBJ1-2, with D unclear. The germline V and J ends were trimmed by 0 bases and 4 bases, with 7 bases remaining between them. Germline V gene data show CDR1 as SGDLS and CDR2 as YYNGEE. The CDR3 sequence is 13 residues long. The CDR3 nucleotides read TGTGCCAGCAGCGTAGACAGTGGCTATGGCTACACCTTC. This sequence encodes CASSVDSGYGYTF. Variable domain in full (rest from reference TRBV9 and TRBJ1-2): DSGVTQTPKHLITATGQRVTLRCSPRSGDLSVYWYQQSLDQGLQFLIQYYNGEERAKGNILERFSAQQFPDLHSELNLSSLELGDSALYFCASSVDSGYGYTFGSGTRLTVV.

The count of this clone is one. The chain is built from TRBV9 and TRBJ1-1, with 9 positions matching TRBD1. The CDR3 is 13 residues long. V lost 0 bases and J lost 8; bases outside the gene matches: 2. Germline CDR1 is SGDLS and CDR2 is YYNGEE. CDR3 DNA: TGTGCCAGCAGCGTAGTAGGGACAGGGGAAGCTTTCTTT. Protein: CASSVVGTGEAFF.

The genes are TRBV7-7 and TRBJ1-6; D gene unclear. The V end was cut by 0 bases, the J end by 10 bases, with 10 bases between. There are 14 residues in the CDR3. Germline V CDR1 and CDR2: SSHAT, FNYEAQ (reference sequence). The CDR3 DNA reads as TGTGCCAGCAGCTTAGCGTACGGGAACTCACCCCTCCACTTT. It translates to CASSLAYGNSPLHF. The whole variable domain, remainder taken from reference TRBV7-7 and TRBJ1-6, is GAGVSQSPRYKVTKRGQDVTLRCDPISSHATLYWYQQALGQGPEFLTYFNYEAQPDKSGLPSDRFSAERPEGSISTLTIQRTEQRDSAMYRCASSLAYGNSPLHFGNGTRLTVT.

This clone occurred once. The chain carries TRBV10-1 and TRBJ1-2; no reliable D call. The germline V gene has CDR1 WNHNN and CDR2 SYGVQD (reference sequence). V gave up 6 bases and J gave up 0 bases, with 8 bases separating them. This CDR3 spans 13 amino acids. The CDR3 DNA is TGCGCCAGCAGCCAGACAACTAACTATGGCTACACCTTC. It encodes CASSQTTNYGYTF.

The chain links TRBV5-1 to TRBJ1-5; unclear D gene. Trimming shortened V by 0 bases and J by 0 bases, and 10 bases separated the two germline ends. Germline V gene data show CDR1 as SGHRS and CDR2 as YFSETQ. The CDR3 totals 16 residues. CDR3 protein: CASSLGGEYSNQPQHF. CDR3 coding DNA: TGCGCCAGCAGCTTGGGTGGGGAATATAGCAATCAGCCCCAGCATTTT.